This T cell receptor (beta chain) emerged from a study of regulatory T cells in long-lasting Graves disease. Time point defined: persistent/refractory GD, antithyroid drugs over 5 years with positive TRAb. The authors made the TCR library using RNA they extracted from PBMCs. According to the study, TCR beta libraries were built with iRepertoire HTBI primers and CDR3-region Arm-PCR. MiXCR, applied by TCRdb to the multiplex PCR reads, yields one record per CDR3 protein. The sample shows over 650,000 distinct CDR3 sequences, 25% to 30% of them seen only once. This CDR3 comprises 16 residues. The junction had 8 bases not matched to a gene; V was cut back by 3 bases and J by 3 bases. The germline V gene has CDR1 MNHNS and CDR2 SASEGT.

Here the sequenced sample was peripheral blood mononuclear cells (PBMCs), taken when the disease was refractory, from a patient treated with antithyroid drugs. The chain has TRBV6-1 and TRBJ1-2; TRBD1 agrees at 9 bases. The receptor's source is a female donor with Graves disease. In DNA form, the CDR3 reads TGTGCCAGCAGTGACCCCCGGGACAGGGCGTACTATGGCTACACCTTC. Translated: CASSDPRDRAYYGYTF.